Below are 26 T cell receptor beta chains sequenced from a single sample in a study of shared clonotypes between healthy human individuals. Repertoires were generated with immunoSEQ multiplex PCR, while TCRdb's copy carries only in-frame clones and drops some. The profile shows about 1,800,000 clones, less than 95% of them singletons. Naive CD8 cells lacked CD45RO and underwent positive selection for CCR7, leaving out terminally differentiated effector memory CD45RA+ cells. Sequencing used naive CD8+ T cells sorted from blood. Receptors originate from a man younger than 35 in good health.

Details on this clone: The same CDR3 arises from other DNA sequences in this sample as well. The chain recombines TRBV9 with TRBJ1-2; TRBD1 agrees at 10 bases. Germline V gene data show CDR1 as SGDLS and CDR2 as YYNGEE. The trim removed 0 bases at V and 4 bases at J, leaving 3 bases unmatched. The CDR3 loop spans 15 amino acids. As DNA, the CDR3 is TGTGCCAGCAGCGTAGGCGGGACAGGGGTCTATGGCTACACCTTC. This codes for CASSVGGTGVYGYTF.

V usage is TRBV4-1 and J usage is TRBJ2-1; D not resolved. CDR3 length: 15 amino acids. CDR1 MGHRA and CDR2 YSYEKL come from the germline V gene. Trimming shortened V by 0 bases and J by 4 bases, and 10 bases separated the two germline ends. The CDR3 is CASSQDIGKYNEQFF. The CDR3 DNA is TGCGCCAGCAGCCAAGATATTGGCAAATACAATGAGCAGTTCTTC.

The chain has TRBV7-9 and TRBJ2-3, with 12 bases that match TRBD2. Per germline, CDR1 SEHNR and CDR2 FQNEAQ (reference sequence). This CDR3 spans 17 amino acids. V shed 1 base and J 1 base; nucleotides not matched to a gene: 3. The CDR3 nucleotides read TGTGCCAGCAGCTTAGAGGCTAGCGGGGGGGGCACAGATACGCAGTATTTT. As protein: CASSLEASGGGTDTQYF. The whole variable domain, remainder taken from reference TRBV7-9 and TRBJ2-3, is DTGVSQNPRHKITKRGQNVTFRCDPISEHNRLYWYRQTLGQGPEFLTYFQNEAQLEKSRLLSDRFSAERPKGSFSTLEIQRTEQGDSAMYLCASSLEASGGGTDTQYFGPGTRLTVL.

This rearrangement joins TRBV28 to TRBJ1-1, with TRBD1 as a possible D gene (6 bases). V dropped 6 bases and J dropped 5 bases, with 22 bases sitting between them. There are 16 residues in the CDR3. Germline CDR1 MDHEN, CDR2 SYDVKM. CDR3 residues: CASRQTVGGPRTEAFF. The DNA of the CDR3 is TGTGCCAGCAGACAAACGGTCGGGGGCCCGAGGACTGAAGCTTTCTTT.

The chain employs TRBV6-1 and TRBJ2-7; D might be TRBD2 (6 bases). The germline CDR1 and CDR2 sequences are MNHNS and SASEGT. This CDR3 spans 13 amino acids. Trimming cost V 5 bases and J 5 bases, with 13 bases left between them. The CDR3 bases are TGTGCCAGCAGTTTTATTAGGGAGGACGAGCAGTACTTC. It yields the protein CASSFIREDEQYF.

This chain joins TRBV5-5 and TRBJ1-2, with TRBD1 as a possible D gene (6 bases). Trimming pared 2 bases from V and 6 bases from J, leaving 14 bases between. The CDR3 consists of 14 residues. Germline V lookup: CDR1 SGHKS, CDR2 YYEKEE (reference sequence). The CDR3 coding sequence is TGTGCCAGCAGCTTTTTGTCCGGGACACATGGCTACACCTTC. As protein: CASSFLSGTHGYTF.

With respect to this clone: The sample has other DNA sequences that encode this CDR3 too. The chain employs TRBV4-3 and TRBJ2-1, with 8 bases fitting TRBD1. Germline assignment: CDR1 LGHNA and CDR2 YSLEER. The CDR3 length is 15 residues. J gave up 4 bases and V 0 bases, and 2 bases lay outside the gene matches. The CDR3 DNA reads as TGCGCCAGCAGCCAAGACAGGGGGCGATACAATGAGCAGTTCTTC. Its translation: CASSQDRGRYNEQFF.

The J gene is TRBJ2-7, the V gene TRBV28; TRBD1 matches at 12 bases. After removal of 1 base from V and 5 bases from J, the junction contained 6 bases not matched to a gene. Germline V CDR1 and CDR2: MDHEN, SYDVKM. This CDR3 spans 16 amino acids. CDR3 coding DNA: TGTGCCAGCAGTTTATTTGGGACAGGGGGCGGGCACGAGCAGTACTTC. As protein: CASSLFGTGGGHEQYF.

About this clone itself: Other DNA sequences of this sample code for an identical CDR3. V gene TRBV6-5 combines with J gene TRBJ1-2; the D gene is possibly TRBD1 (5 bases). Germline V gene data show CDR1 as MNHEY and CDR2 as SVGAGI. CDR3 length equals 12 residues. Trimming took 2 bases from V and 6 from J, leaving 7 bases between them. The CDR3 DNA reads as TGTGCCAGCAGTTACGAGGGGAATGGCTACACCTTC. Protein product: CASSYEGNGYTF.

This CDR3 is CSVESDSSYNEQFF. The CDR3 DNA reads as TGCAGCGTTGAGAGCGATAGCTCCTACAATGAGCAGTTCTTC. The V and J genes are TRBV29-1 and TRBJ2-1; D is ambiguous. CDR3 length: 14 amino acids. CDR1 SQVTM and CDR2 ANQGSEA come from the germline V gene. With 3 bases removed from V and 0 bases from J, the gap between germline ends came to 9 bases.

This sequence joins TRBV7-8 and TRBJ1-5, with D perhaps matching TRBD1 (5 bases). The ends were cut back, 5 bases at V and 6 bases at J, with 11 bases in the middle. The CDR3 extends over 13 amino acids. Germline CDR1 reads SGHVS; CDR2 reads FQNEAQ. As DNA, the CDR3 is TGTGCCAGCAGCCCCCAGGGTTCTCAGCCCCAGCATTTT. Its protein product is CASSPQGSQPQHF.

The V gene is TRBV4-3, the J gene TRBJ2-2, with D tentatively TRBD2 (5 bases). CDR3 length equals 17 residues. Between the trimmed V and J ends, which lost 3 bases and 1 base, there was a span of 15 bases. The germline V gene has CDR1 LGHNA and CDR2 YSLEER. The CDR3 DNA sequence: TGCGCCAGCAGCCAGGAGGTGCTCGTAGAGAACACCGGGGAGCTGTTTTTT. Amino acids: CASSQEVLVENTGELFF.

The chain couples TRBV7-2 to TRBJ1-2; possibly TRBD1 for D (6 bases). Germline V CDR1 and CDR2: SGHTA, FQGNSA. CDR3 length: 17 amino acids. V lost 1 base to trimming and J lost 1 base, with 16 bases between them. CDR3 region: CASSLGYGQLLNYGYTF. Here the CDR3 DNA reads TGTGCCAGCAGCTTAGGATACGGACAGCTACTTAACTATGGCTACACCTTC.

The rearrangement joins TRBV28 to TRBJ2-7; TRBD2 is a possible D gene (6 bases). This CDR3 is built from 15 residues. V lost 5 bases, J lost 5 bases, and 19 bases lay in between. The V gene's germline CDR1 is MDHEN and CDR2 SYDVKM. The CDR3: CASSLHDMEGDEQYF. The CDR3 DNA is TGTGCCAGCAGTCTTCATGACATGGAGGGCGACGAGCAGTACTTC.

J is TRBJ1-2 and V is TRBV5-1; possibly TRBD1 for D (5 bases). Trimming took 4 bases from V and 4 from J, leaving 8 bases between them. Germline V gene data show CDR1 as SGHRS and CDR2 as YFSETQ. This CDR3 is 12 amino acids long. The CDR3 DNA is TGCGCCAGCAGCCATGGGGCCTATGGCTACACCTTC. Translated: CASSHGAYGYTF.

This chain links TRBV6-5 with TRBJ2-7; D is ambiguous. The CDR3 contains 13 residues. Trimming shortened V by 2 bases and J by 6 bases, and 11 bases separated the two germline ends. The germline V gene has CDR1 MNHEY and CDR2 SVGAGI. CDR3 protein: CASSYNPNGEQYF. The CDR3 nucleotides are TGTGCCAGCAGTTACAATCCGAACGGCGAGCAGTACTTC.

Here the CDR3 reads CAISESTGAGLNEQYF. The CDR3 nucleotides are TGTGCCATCAGTGAGTCGACGGGGGCAGGGTTGAACGAGCAGTACTTC. J is TRBJ2-7 and V is TRBV10-3; D tentatively fits TRBD1 or TRBD2 (6 bases each). CDR3 size: 16 residues. Trimming took off 0 bases at V and 5 bases at J, with 17 bases between the two ends. Germline V gives CDR1 ENHRY, CDR2 SYGVKD.

The gene calls are TRBV6-5 and TRBJ2-5, with D unresolved. Germline V gene sequence: CDR1 MNHEY, CDR2 SVGAGI. The CDR3 extends over 13 amino acids. Trimming cost V 0 bases and J 11 bases, with 13 bases left between them. The DNA for the CDR3 is TGTGCCAGCAGTTACTCGGAAGGGTATGAGCAGTACTTC. This codes for CASSYSEGYEQYF.

The V gene is TRBV9, the J gene TRBJ2-5; TRBD2 is a possible D gene (5 bases). CDR1 and CDR2 (germline): SGDLS, YYNGEE. The CDR3 length is 14 residues. The V and J ends lost 0 bases and 5 bases respectively, with 11 bases between them. CDR3 sequence reads: CASSVGDYPETQYF. The CDR3 DNA sequence: TGTGCCAGCAGCGTAGGTGACTATCCTGAGACCCAGTACTTC.

As for this clone: Other DNA sequences in this sample translate to the same CDR3. The chain recombines TRBV9 with TRBJ2-7, with 7 positions matching TRBD1. Germline loops: CDR1 SGDLS, CDR2 YYNGEE. The CDR3 has 15 residues. J lost 2 bases, V lost 0 bases, and 5 bases had no gene match. In DNA, the CDR3 is TGTGCCAGCAGCGTAGAGGGGACAGTTCCCTACGAGCAGTACTTC. This translates into CASSVEGTVPYEQYF.

This chain's CDR3 is CAWTLSGGAGDTQYF. The CDR3, as DNA: TGTGCCTGGACCCTTAGCGGGGGGGCAGGAGATACGCAGTATTTT. The genes are TRBV30 and TRBJ2-3; 11 nucleotides align to TRBD2. This CDR3 comprises 15 residues. V dropped 4 bases and J dropped 5; count of bases not matched to a gene: 8. Germline V CDR1 and CDR2: GTSNPN, SVGIG (reference sequence).

This clone was recorded once. V gene TRBV6-1 combines with J gene TRBJ2-7; the D gene is possibly TRBD1 (6 bases). The CDR3 extends over 14 amino acids. Trimming cost V 6 bases and J 5 bases, with 17 bases left between them. From germline, CDR1 is MNHNS and CDR2 SASEGT. CDR3 region: CASRALDSSNEQYF. DNA for the CDR3: TGTGCCAGCAGGGCCCTGGACAGTTCGAACGAGCAGTACTTC.

The chain has TRBV6-6 and TRBJ2-1; 7 nucleotides agree with TRBD2. The CDR3 is 13 residues long. CDR1 is MNHNY and CDR2 is SVGAGI in the germline V gene (reference sequence). The DNA for the CDR3 is TGTGCAAGTGGGGAGGGCTCCTACAATGAGCAGTTCTTC. Its translation is CASGEGSYNEQFF.

The gene calls are TRBV28 and TRBJ2-7; either TRBD1 or TRBD2 may supply D (7 bases each). V was pared by 6 bases and J by 3 bases, with 18 bases between. The germline CDR1 and CDR2 sequences are MDHEN and SYDVKM. The CDR3 consists of 15 residues. Here the CDR3 reads CASSTRGGGLYEQYF. The CDR3 DNA sequence: TGTGCCAGCAGCACCAGGGGGGGCGGACTCTACGAGCAGTACTTC.

The V gene is TRBV29-1, the J gene TRBJ2-2, with D hard to call. The ends were cut back, 5 bases at V and 9 bases at J, with 10 bases in the middle. The germline CDR1 and CDR2 sequences are SQVTM and ANQGSEA. The CDR3 consists of 11 residues. The CDR3: CSVPYGRELFF. CDR3 sequence (DNA): TGCAGCGTTCCCTACGGTAGGGAGCTGTTTTTT.

V and J are TRBV15 and TRBJ2-3; perhaps TRBD2 as D (6 bases). Germline values: CDR1 LNHNV, CDR2 YYDKDF (reference sequence). V was cut by 7 bases and J by 1 base, with 15 bases left in between. This CDR3 has 15 amino acids. The CDR3 here is CATTVDGSGTDTQYF. The CDR3 DNA sequence: TGTGCCACCACAGTCGACGGGAGCGGCACAGATACGCAGTATTTT.